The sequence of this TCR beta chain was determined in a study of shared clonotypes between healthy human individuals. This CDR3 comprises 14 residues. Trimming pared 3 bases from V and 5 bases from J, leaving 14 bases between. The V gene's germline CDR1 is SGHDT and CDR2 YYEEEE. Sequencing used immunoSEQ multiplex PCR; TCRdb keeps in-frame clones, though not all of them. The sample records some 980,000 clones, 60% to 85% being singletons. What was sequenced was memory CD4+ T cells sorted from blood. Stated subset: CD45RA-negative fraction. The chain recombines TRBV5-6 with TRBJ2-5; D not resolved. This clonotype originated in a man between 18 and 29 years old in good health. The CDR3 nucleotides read TGTGCCAGCAGCTCCAGAAGAGGTTGGGAGACCCAGTACTTC. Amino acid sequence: CASSSRRGWETQYF.